This TCR beta chain was captured by sequencing in a study of blood T cell repertoires in COVID-19. On the study more broadly: Researchers got acute and convalescent COVID-19 samples from the United States, Italy and Spain. Nucleic acid was either cDNA or gDNA, and it came from T cells, B-cell-depleted T cells, or PBMCs.

In the original analysis: By means of reference gene primer amplification, nucleated cell counts were estimated. Assay used: immunoSEQ multiplex PCR; TCRdb lists only in-frame clones, some missing. The V and J calls and clone size were taken over from that table, and D and trimming were inferred from the DNA. The sample consists of about 100,000 clones, 75% to 90% of them appearing once. Germline V CDR1 and CDR2: SGHRS, YFSETQ. This CDR3 is built from 15 residues. Trimming removed 5 bases from V and 2 bases from J, with 11 bases in between. Sequencing was performed on peripheral blood. This chain links TRBV5-1 with TRBJ2-6, with unresolved D. This clonotype was sampled from a man at least 80 years old with acute or convalescent COVID-19. CDR3 in amino acids: CASRVSPAGANVLTF. The CDR3 nucleotides read TGCGCCAGCAGAGTAAGTCCGGCTGGGGCCAACGTCCTGACTTTC.